Below, 23 T cell receptor beta chains from the same sample are listed, as sequenced in a study of cytomegalovirus exposure and HLA in healthy donors. 60 Vbeta and 13 Jbeta primers were used in PCR. TCRdb's table, derived via immunoSEQ multiplex PCR, lists solely in-frame clones and lacks some. The sample lists about 220,000 clones, around four fifths occurring once. The sequenced material came from PBMCs. The receptors derive from a boy younger than 10 in good health and CMV-seronegative.

The chain carries TRBV7-6 and TRBJ2-6, with D perhaps TRBD2 (6 bases). Trimming cost V 5 bases and J 0 bases, with 11 bases left between them. This CDR3 region has 16 residues. Germline assignment: CDR1 SGHVS and CDR2 FNYEAQ. The CDR3 sequence is CASSPTGDSGANVLTF. DNA for the CDR3: TGTGCCAGCAGCCCCACGGGAGACTCTGGGGCCAACGTCCTGACTTTC.

This clone was found once. The chain couples TRBV11-2 to TRBJ1-1; TRBD1 matches at 8 bases. Germline loops: CDR1 SGHAT, CDR2 FQNNGV. CDR3 size: 15 residues. The J segment lost 1 base and the V segment lost 4 bases, leaving 5 bases of the junction unmatched. The CDR3 nucleotides are TGTGCCAGCAGCTCCGCCGGGACAGGGAACACTGAAGCTTTCTTT. Protein product: CASSSAGTGNTEAFF.

The rearrangement links TRBV19 to TRBJ2-1, with 9 nucleotides matching TRBD2. V lost 1 base and J lost 8; bases outside the gene matches: 9. CDR3 length equals 16 residues. From germline, CDR1 is LNHDA and CDR2 SQIVND (reference sequence). The CDR3 DNA sequence: TGTGCCAGTAGTATAGGGCAGAGCGGGGGGAGCGATGAGCAGTTCTTC. This encodes CASSIGQSGGSDEQFF.

This clone was seen a few times. V gene TRBV5-1 combines with J gene TRBJ2-1; 10 bases map to TRBD2. V lost 4 bases and J lost 5; bases outside the gene matches: 6. Germline CDR1 SGHRS, CDR2 YFSETQ. CDR3 size: 15 residues. Here the CDR3 DNA reads TGCGCCAGCAGCCCCGGACTAGCGGCTGACAATGAGCAGTTCTTC. Its translation: CASSPGLAADNEQFF.

This rearrangement joins TRBV7-9 to TRBJ2-2; D is unresolved. CDR3 length equals 15 residues. Trimming removed 2 bases at V and 2 bases at J, with 9 bases between. Germline-derived CDR1 and CDR2 are SEHNR and FQNEAQ (reference sequence). CDR3 protein: CASSLHTPNTGELFF. The DNA for the CDR3 is TGTGCCAGCAGCTTACACACCCCTAACACCGGGGAGCTGTTTTTT.

The chain is built from TRBV7-9 and TRBJ2-5; 7 positions match TRBD1. Germline V lookup: CDR1 SEHNR, CDR2 FQNEAQ (reference sequence). The trim removed 2 bases at V and 6 bases at J, leaving 15 bases unmatched. The CDR3 runs to 17 residues. The CDR3 loop is CASSLLPGDRAGQTQYF. Here the CDR3 DNA reads TGTGCCAGCAGCTTATTACCGGGCGACAGGGCTGGTCAGACCCAGTACTTC.

The rearrangement joins TRBV19 to TRBJ2-7, with no clear D. This CDR3 comprises 15 residues. V was pared by 0 bases and J by 0 bases, with 9 bases between. Germline CDR1 LNHDA, CDR2 SQIVND (reference sequence). The CDR3 bases are TGTGCCAGTAGTATAGATGGCACCCGCTCCTACGAGCAGTACTTC. Translating gives CASSIDGTRSYEQYF.

This sequence joins TRBV6-5 and TRBJ2-7; maybe TRBD2 (6 bases). Trimming removed 2 bases at V and 6 bases at J, with 20 bases between. CDR1 and CDR2 from the germline V gene are MNHEY and SVGAGI. The CDR3 contains 16 residues. The CDR3 region has the DNA TGTGCCAGCAGTTACGGGGCGGGGCAGGGTCTCGGCGAGCAGTACTTC. Its translation is CASSYGAGQGLGEQYF.

The sample holds a few counts of this clone. The J gene is TRBJ1-1, the V gene TRBV6-5; D is ambiguous. Germline V CDR1 and CDR2: MNHEY, SVGAGI. The CDR3 is made up of 12 amino acids. Trimming took 4 bases from V and 4 from J, leaving 7 bases between them. CDR3 nucleotides: TGTGCCAGCAGTTGGCCTGGCACTGAAGCTTTCTTT. Translated: CASSWPGTEAFF.

The chain is built from TRBV2 and TRBJ2-1, with TRBD2 matching 12 bases. This CDR3 has 16 residues. Germline V gene lookup returns CDR1 SNHLY and CDR2 FYNNEI. Germline trimming cut 5 bases from V and 5 bases from J; bases unmatched to any gene: 7. CDR3 sequence (DNA): TGTGCCAGCAGTCGTGGGACTAGCGGGCTGAACAATGAGCAGTTCTTC. It translates to CASSRGTSGLNNEQFF.

The V call is TRBV19, the J call TRBJ2-7; 7 bases are shared with TRBD1. This CDR3 has 16 residues. In germline, CDR1 is LNHDA, CDR2 SQIVND (reference sequence). With V trimmed by 3 bases and J by 0 bases, 8 bases remained unmatched. The CDR3 region has the DNA TGTGCCAGTAGTATCGGGATCAGGGGGAGCTCCTACGAGCAGTACTTC. This sequence encodes CASSIGIRGSSYEQYF.

This clone was seen a handful of times. The rearrangement joins TRBV2 to TRBJ2-6; a possible D gene is TRBD1 (5 bases). Germline V gene sequence: CDR1 SNHLY, CDR2 FYNNEI. The CDR3 is 16 amino acids. V dropped 6 bases and J dropped 0 bases, with 12 bases sitting between them. CDR3 loop: CASRTATLSGANVLTF. For the CDR3, the DNA is TGTGCCAGCAGGACAGCCACGCTCTCTGGGGCCAACGTCCTGACTTTC.

The chain carries TRBV5-1 and TRBJ1-1, with D unclear. Germline V lookup: CDR1 SGHRS, CDR2 YFSETQ. V was trimmed by 4 bases and J by 8 bases, leaving 12 bases between them. The CDR3 spans 12 residues. The DNA for the CDR3 is TGCGCCAGCAGCGAAGGGAGTGCCGAAGCTTTCTTT. It yields the protein CASSEGSAEAFF.

The chain is built from TRBV15 and TRBJ2-1, with D possibly matching TRBD2 (6 bases). The V and J ends lost 3 bases and 1 base respectively, with 19 bases between them. The CDR3 sequence is 18 residues long. The germline gives CDR1 LNHNV, CDR2 YYDKDF (reference sequence). The CDR3 protein is CATSSPPTLASSYNEQFF. The DNA of the CDR3 is TGTGCCACCAGCAGTCCGCCTACGCTAGCGTCGTCCTACAATGAGCAGTTCTTC.

This rearrangement joins TRBV5-1 to TRBJ1-1, with 7 positions matching TRBD1. Germline CDR1 SGHRS, CDR2 YFSETQ. V lost 2 bases and J lost 3; bases outside the gene matches: 7. The CDR3 has 15 amino acids. As DNA, the CDR3 is TGCGCCAGCAGCTTAACAGGGGAGTTGTACACTGAAGCTTTCTTT. Its translation is CASSLTGELYTEAFF.

This clone is a singleton in its sample. V gene TRBV7-2 combines with J gene TRBJ2-7, with 7 bases matching TRBD2. J gave up 2 bases and V 1 base, and 17 bases lay outside the gene matches. The germline V gene encodes CDR1 SGHTA and CDR2 FQGNSA. CDR3 length: 19 amino acids. The CDR3 region has the DNA TGTGCCAGCAGCTTAGAGGGTTTGTGGGGGGGAGGGTGGACCTACGAGCAGTACTTC. This codes for CASSLEGLWGGGWTYEQYF.

The chain uses TRBV7-9 and TRBJ2-1, with 11 bases identical to TRBD2. Germline-derived CDR1 and CDR2 are SEHNR and FQNEAQ (reference sequence). Trimming removed 3 bases from V and 3 bases from J; junction bases left unmatched: 4. The CDR3 has 16 residues. CDR3 coding DNA: TGTGCCAGCAGCTTGGAGGGACTAGCGGACTACAATGAGCAGTTCTTC. The encoded protein is CASSLEGLADYNEQFF.

The chain is built from TRBV6-5 and TRBJ1-3; a possible D gene is TRBD1 (6 bases). Trimming took off 0 bases at V and 0 bases at J, with 9 bases between the two ends. Germline values: CDR1 MNHEY, CDR2 SVGAGI. This CDR3 has 16 residues. DNA for the CDR3: TGTGCCAGCAGTTACTCACAGGGCCGCTCTGGAAACACCATATATTTT. Protein sequence: CASSYSQGRSGNTIYF.

The chain employs TRBV11-2 and TRBJ1-2; D unresolved. CDR3 length: 15 amino acids. Deletions cut 1 base from V and 4 bases from J, with 13 bases between. The V gene's germline CDR1 is SGHAT and CDR2 FQNNGV. The CDR3 region has the DNA TGTGCCAGCAGCTTAGTCGTAGGCGCAGGCTATGGCTACACCTTC. As protein: CASSLVVGAGYGYTF.

The V call is TRBV25-1, the J call TRBJ1-4; tentatively, D is TRBD1 (5 bases). The CDR3 is 14 amino acids. Trimming removed 6 bases from V and 3 bases from J, with 11 bases in between. Germline-derived CDR1 and CDR2 are MGHDK and SYGVNS. Here the CDR3 DNA reads TGTGCCAGCAGGACCGGGGGAGCTAATGAAAAACTGTTTTTT. Protein: CASRTGGANEKLFF.

V usage is TRBV5-6 and J usage is TRBJ2-2, with D possibly matching TRBD1 (6 bases). The germline V gene encodes CDR1 SGHDT and CDR2 YYEEEE. CDR3 size: 16 residues. Trimming shortened V by 2 bases and J by 5 bases, and 16 bases separated the two germline ends. The CDR3 region is CASSFSGWGRTGELFF. The CDR3 DNA reads as TGTGCCAGCAGCTTTTCGGGGTGGGGGCGAACCGGGGAGCTGTTTTTT.

This chain links TRBV30 with TRBJ2-3; D is ambiguous. With 0 bases removed from V and 0 bases from J, the gap between germline ends came to 13 bases. CDR3 length equals 16 residues. CDR1 and CDR2 (germline): GTSNPN, SVGIG (reference sequence). CDR3: CAWSVQARASTDTQYF. The CDR3 nucleotides read TGTGCCTGGAGTGTACAAGCGCGAGCTAGCACAGATACGCAGTATTTT.

The chain carries TRBV7-2 and TRBJ2-1; 14 bases line up with TRBD2. This CDR3 is built from 16 residues. V was pared by 5 bases and J by 8 bases, with 8 bases of the junction left unmatched. Looked up from germline, CDR1 is SGHTA and CDR2 is FQGNSA. The chain's CDR3 is CASSLGTSGRRDEQFF. The DNA of the CDR3 is TGTGCCAGCAGCCTCGGGACTAGCGGGAGACGCGATGAGCAGTTCTTC.